The 2 T cell receptor beta chains reported below all come from one sample, sequenced in a study of cytomegalovirus exposure and HLA in healthy donors. Profiling relied on immunoSEQ multiplex PCR, and the TCRdb table lists in-frame clones only, not all of them. The sample consists of 80,000 or so clones, 90% to 95% of them appearing once. Input material: PBMCs. The receptor set was obtained from a woman aged 18-29 years in good health and CMV-seronegative.

The chain uses TRBV6-4 and TRBJ1-5; maybe TRBD1 (6 bases). Between the trimmed V and J ends, which lost 5 bases and 6 bases, there was a span of 14 bases. The CDR3 extends over 14 amino acids. The germline gives CDR1 MRHNA, CDR2 SNTAGT. In DNA form, the CDR3 reads TGTGCCAGCAGTACGACAGGTACTGGTCAGCCCCAGCATTTT. Amino acids: CASSTTGTGQPQHF.

V usage is TRBV6-1 and J usage is TRBJ2-7, with D possibly being TRBD2 (6 bases). With 6 bases removed from V and 5 bases from J, the gap between germline ends came to 14 bases. Looked up from germline, CDR1 is MNHNS and CDR2 is SASEGT. The CDR3 consists of 13 residues. The CDR3 region is CASRGQRANEQYF. CDR3 coding DNA: TGTGCCAGCAGGGGGCAGCGGGCCAACGAGCAGTACTTC.